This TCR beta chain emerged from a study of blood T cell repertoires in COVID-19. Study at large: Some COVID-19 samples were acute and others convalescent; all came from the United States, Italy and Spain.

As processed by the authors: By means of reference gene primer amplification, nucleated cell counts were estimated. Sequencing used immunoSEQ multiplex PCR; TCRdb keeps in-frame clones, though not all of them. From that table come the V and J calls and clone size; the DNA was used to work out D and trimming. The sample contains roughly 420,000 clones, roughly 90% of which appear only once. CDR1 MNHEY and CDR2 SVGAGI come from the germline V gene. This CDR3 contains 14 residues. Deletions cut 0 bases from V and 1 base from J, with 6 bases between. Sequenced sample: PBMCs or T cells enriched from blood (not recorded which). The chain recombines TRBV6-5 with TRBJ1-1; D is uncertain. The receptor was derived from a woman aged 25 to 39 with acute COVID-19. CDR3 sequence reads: CASSYSNKNTEAFF. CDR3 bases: TGTGCCAGCAGTTACTCGAACAAGAACACTGAAGCTTTCTTT.